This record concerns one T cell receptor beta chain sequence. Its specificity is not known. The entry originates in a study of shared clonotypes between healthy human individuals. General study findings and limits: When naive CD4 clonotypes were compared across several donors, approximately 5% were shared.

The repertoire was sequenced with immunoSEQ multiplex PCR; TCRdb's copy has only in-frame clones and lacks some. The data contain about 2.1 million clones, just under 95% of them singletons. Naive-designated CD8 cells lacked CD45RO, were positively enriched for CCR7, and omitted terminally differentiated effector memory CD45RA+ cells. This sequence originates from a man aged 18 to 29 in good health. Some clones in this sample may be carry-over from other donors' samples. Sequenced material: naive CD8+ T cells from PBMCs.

The CDR3 nucleotides are TGTGCCAGCAGGAGGACAGTCCCCCCGGAGACCCAGTACTTC. As protein: CASRRTVPPETQYF. The chain uses TRBV25-1 and TRBJ2-5, with D perhaps matching TRBD1 (6 bases). This CDR3 is built from 14 residues. The germline CDR1 and CDR2 sequences are MGHDK and SYGVNS. The germline V and J ends were trimmed by 6 bases and 5 bases, with 16 bases remaining between them.